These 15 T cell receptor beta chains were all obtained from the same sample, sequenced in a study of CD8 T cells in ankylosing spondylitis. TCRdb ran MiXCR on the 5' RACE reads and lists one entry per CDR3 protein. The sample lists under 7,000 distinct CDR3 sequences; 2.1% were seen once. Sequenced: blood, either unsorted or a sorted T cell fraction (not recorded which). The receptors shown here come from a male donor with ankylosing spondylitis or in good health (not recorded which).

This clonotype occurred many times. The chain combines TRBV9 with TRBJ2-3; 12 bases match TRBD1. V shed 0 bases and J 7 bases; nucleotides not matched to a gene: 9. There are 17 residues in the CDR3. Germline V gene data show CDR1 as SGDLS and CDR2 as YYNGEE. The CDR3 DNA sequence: TGTGCCAGCAGCGTAGAGGGACAGGGGGCGGAATCATATACGCAGTATTTT. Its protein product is CASSVEGQGAESYTQYF. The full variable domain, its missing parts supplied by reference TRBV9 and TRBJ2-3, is DSGVTQTPKHLITATGQRVTLRCSPRSGDLSVYWYQQSLDQGLQFLIQYYNGEERAKGNILERFSAQQFPDLHSELNLSSLELGDSALYFCASSVEGQGAESYTQYFGPGTRLTVL.

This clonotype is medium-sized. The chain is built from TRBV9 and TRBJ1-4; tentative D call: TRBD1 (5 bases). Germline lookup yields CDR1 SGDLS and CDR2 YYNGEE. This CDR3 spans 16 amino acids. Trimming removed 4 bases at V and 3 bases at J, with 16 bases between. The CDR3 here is CASSPISGTPNEKLFF. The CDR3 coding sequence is TGTGCCAGCAGCCCTATATCGGGGACGCCTAATGAAAAACTGTTTTTT. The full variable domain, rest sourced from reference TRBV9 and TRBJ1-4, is DSGVTQTPKHLITATGQRVTLRCSPRSGDLSVYWYQQSLDQGLQFLIQYYNGEERAKGNILERFSAQQFPDLHSELNLSSLELGDSALYFCASSPISGTPNEKLFFGSGTQLSVL.

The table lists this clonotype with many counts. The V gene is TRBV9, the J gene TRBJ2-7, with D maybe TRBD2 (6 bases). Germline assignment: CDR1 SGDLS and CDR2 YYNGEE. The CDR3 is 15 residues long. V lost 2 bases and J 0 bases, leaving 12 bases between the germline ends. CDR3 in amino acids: CASSVGGVASYEQYF. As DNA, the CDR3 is TGTGCCAGCAGCGTTGGCGGGGTGGCCTCCTACGAGCAGTACTTC.

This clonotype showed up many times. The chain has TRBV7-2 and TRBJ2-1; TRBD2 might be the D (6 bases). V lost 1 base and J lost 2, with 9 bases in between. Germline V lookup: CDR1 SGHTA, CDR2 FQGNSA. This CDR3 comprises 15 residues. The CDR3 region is CASSLGAGTYNEQFF. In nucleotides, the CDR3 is TGTGCCAGCAGCTTAGGTGCGGGAACCTACAATGAGCAGTTCTTC.

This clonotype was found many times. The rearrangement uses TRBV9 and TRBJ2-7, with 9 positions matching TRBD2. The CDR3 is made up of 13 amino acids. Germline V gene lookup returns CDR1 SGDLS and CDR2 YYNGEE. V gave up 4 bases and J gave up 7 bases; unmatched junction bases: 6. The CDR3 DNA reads TGTGCCAGCAGCTTGGGACTAGCCGAGGAGCAGTACTTC. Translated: CASSLGLAEEQYF.

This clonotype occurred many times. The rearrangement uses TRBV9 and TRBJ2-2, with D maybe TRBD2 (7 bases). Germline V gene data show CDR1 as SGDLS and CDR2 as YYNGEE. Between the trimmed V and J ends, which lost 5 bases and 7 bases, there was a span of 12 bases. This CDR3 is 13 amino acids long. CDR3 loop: CASSPGGIGELFF. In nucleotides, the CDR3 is TGTGCCAGCAGTCCGGGGGGCATCGGGGAGCTGTTTTTT.

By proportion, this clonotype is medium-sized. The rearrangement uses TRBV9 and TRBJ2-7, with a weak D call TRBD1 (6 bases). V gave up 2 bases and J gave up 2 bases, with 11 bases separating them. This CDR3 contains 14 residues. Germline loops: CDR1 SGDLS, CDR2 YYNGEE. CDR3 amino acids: CASSVGTFPYEQYF. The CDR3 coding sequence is TGTGCCAGCAGCGTCGGGACATTTCCCTACGAGCAGTACTTC.

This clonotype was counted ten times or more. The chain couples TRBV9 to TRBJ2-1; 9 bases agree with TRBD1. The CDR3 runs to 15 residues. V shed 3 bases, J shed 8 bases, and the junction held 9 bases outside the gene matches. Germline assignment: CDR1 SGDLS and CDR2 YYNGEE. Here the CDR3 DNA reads TGTGCCAGCAGCGGGGGGGACAGGGTTATCGATGAGCAGTTCTTC. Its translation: CASSGGDRVIDEQFF.

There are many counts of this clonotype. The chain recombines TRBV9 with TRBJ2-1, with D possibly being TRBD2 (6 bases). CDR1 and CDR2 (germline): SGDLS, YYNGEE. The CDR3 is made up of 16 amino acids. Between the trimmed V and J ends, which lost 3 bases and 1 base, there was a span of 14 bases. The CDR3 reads CASSGGEDPSYNEQFF. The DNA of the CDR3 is TGTGCCAGCAGCGGGGGGGAGGACCCTTCCTACAATGAGCAGTTCTTC.

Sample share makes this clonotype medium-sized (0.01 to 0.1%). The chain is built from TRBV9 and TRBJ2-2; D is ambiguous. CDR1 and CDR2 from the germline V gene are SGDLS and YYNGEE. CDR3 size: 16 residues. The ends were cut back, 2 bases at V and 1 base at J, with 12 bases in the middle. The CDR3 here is CASSVPYGVNTGELFF. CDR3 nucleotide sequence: TGTGCCAGCAGCGTCCCGTACGGAGTGAACACCGGGGAGCTGTTTTTT.

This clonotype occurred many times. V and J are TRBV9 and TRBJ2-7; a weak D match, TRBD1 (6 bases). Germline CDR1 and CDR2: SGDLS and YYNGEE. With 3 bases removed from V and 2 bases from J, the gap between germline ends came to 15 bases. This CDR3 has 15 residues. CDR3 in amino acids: CASSAGGRQAYEQYF. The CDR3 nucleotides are TGTGCCAGCAGCGCTGGGGGAAGACAGGCCTACGAGCAGTACTTC.

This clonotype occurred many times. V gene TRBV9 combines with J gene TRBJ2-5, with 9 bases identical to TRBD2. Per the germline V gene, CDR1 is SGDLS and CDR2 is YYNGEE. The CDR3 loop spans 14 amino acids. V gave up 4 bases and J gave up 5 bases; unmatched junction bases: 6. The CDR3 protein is CASSLTSGWETQYF. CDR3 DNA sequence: TGTGCCAGCAGCCTGACTAGCGGATGGGAGACCCAGTACTTC.

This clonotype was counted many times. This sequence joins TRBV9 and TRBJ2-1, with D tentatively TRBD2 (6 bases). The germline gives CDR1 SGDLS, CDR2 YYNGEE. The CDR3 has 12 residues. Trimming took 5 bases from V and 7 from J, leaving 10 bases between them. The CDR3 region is CASSSEGNEQFF. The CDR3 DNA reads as TGTGCCAGCAGTTCGGAGGGGAATGAGCAGTTCTTC.

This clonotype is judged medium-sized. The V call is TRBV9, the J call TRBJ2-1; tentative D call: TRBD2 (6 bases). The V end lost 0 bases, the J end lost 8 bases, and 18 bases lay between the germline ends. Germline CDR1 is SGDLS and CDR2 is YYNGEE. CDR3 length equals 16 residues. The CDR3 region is CASSVARTGWGDEQFF. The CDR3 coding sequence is TGTGCCAGCAGCGTAGCTAGGACGGGTTGGGGGGATGAGCAGTTCTTC. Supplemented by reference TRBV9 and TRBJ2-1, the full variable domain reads DSGVTQTPKHLITATGQRVTLRCSPRSGDLSVYWYQQSLDQGLQFLIQYYNGEERAKGNILERFSAQQFPDLHSELNLSSLELGDSALYFCASSVARTGWGDEQFFGPGTRLTVL.

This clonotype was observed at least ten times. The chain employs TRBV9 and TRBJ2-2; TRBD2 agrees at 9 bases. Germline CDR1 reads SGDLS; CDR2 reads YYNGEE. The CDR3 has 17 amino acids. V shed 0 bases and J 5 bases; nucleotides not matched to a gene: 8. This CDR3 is CASSVGGLAGTTGELFF. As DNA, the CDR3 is TGTGCCAGCAGCGTAGGGGGGCTAGCGGGAACTACCGGGGAGCTGTTTTTT.